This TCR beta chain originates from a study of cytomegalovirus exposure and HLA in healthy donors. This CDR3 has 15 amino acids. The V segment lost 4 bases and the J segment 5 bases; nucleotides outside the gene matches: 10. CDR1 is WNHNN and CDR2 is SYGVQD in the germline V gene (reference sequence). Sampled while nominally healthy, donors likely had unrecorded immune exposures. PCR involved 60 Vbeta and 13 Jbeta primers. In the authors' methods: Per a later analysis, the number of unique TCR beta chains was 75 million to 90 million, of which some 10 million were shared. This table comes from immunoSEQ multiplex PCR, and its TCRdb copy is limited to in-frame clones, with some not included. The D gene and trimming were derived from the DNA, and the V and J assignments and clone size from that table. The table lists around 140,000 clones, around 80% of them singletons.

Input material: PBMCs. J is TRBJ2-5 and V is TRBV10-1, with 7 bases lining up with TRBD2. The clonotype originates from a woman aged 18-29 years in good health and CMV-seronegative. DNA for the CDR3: TGCGCCAGCAGTGCGAGCGGGGACCGGATGGAGACCCAGTACTTC. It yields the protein CASSASGDRMETQYF.